This TCR beta chain was found in a study of OX40 agonist ivuxolimab in advanced cancers. Points on this clone: The antigen is unknown.

Points from the study as a whole: The CD4+ and CD8+ T cells in the blood had expanded clonally by week 6 at 0.1 to 3.0 mg/kg. Researchers did not establish what antigens the expanded peripheral T cells target. Patients with a partial response at 0.1-3.0 mg/kg had among the lowest clonal expansion.

This CDR3 spans 14 amino acids. The junction had 5 bases not matched to a gene; V was cut back by 2 bases and J by 4 bases. The germline V gene has CDR1 SGHRS and CDR2 YFSETQ. TCRdb's copy holds only in-frame clones and misses some; the assay was immunoSEQ multiplex PCR. This table holds about 73,000 clones, about 92% found once. Drawing of blood for sampling happened at baseline, at cycle 4 day 1, and at cycle 7 day 1. The sample consisted of CD4+ or CD8+ T cells sorted from blood, taken in a trial of the OX40 agonist ivuxolimab. The chain is built from TRBV5-1 and TRBJ2-5; 7 bases line up with TRBD2. The sequence came from an adult with an advanced solid tumor such as melanoma, head and neck, liver or kidney cancer. As DNA, the CDR3 is TGCGCCAGCAGCTTCCTCGGGGGGTCAGAGACCCAGTACTTC. It encodes CASSFLGGSETQYF. Looking up the rest from reference TRBV5-1 and TRBJ2-5 gives the full variable domain: KAGVTQTPRYLIKTRGQQVTLSCSPISGHRSVSWYQQTPGQGLQFLFEYFSETQRNKGNFPGRFSGRQFSNSRSEMNVSTLELGDSALYLCASSFLGGSETQYFGPGTRLLVL.